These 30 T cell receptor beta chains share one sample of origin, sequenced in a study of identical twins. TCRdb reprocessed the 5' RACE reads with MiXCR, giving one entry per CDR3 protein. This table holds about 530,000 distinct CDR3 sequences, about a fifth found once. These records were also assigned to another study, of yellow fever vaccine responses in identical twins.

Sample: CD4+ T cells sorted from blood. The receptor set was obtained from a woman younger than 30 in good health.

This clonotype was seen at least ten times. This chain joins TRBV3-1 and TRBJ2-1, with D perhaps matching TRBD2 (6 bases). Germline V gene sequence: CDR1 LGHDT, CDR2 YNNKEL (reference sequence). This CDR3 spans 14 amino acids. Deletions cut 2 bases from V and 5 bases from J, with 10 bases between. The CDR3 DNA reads TGTGCCAGCAGCCAACGGGGACTCAACAATGAGCAGTTCTTC. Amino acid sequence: CASSQRGLNNEQFF.

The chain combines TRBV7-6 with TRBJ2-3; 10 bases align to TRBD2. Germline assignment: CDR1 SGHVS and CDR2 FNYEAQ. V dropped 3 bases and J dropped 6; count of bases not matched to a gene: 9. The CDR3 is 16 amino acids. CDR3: CASSFVAGGTLDTQYF. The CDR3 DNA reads TGTGCCAGCAGCTTTGTAGCGGGGGGTACCTTGGATACGCAGTATTTT.

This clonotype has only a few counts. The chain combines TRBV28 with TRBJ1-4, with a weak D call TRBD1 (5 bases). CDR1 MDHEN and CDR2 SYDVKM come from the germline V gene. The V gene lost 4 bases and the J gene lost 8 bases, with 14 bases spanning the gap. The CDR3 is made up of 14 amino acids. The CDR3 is CASSYGGKQEKLFF. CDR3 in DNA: TGTGCCAGCAGTTATGGGGGGAAACAAGAAAAACTGTTTTTT.

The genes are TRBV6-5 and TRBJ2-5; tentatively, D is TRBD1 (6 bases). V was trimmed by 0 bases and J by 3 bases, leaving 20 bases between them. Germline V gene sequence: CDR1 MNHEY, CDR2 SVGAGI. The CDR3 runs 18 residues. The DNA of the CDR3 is TGTGCCAGCAGTTACTCCGGCCGGCCCACTGGACAGAAAGAGACCCAGTACTTC. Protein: CASSYSGRPTGQKETQYF.

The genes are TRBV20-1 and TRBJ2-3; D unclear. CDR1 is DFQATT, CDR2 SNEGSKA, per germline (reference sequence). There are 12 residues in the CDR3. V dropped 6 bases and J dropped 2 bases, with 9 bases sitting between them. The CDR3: CSAPHVTDTQYF. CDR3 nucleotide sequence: TGCAGTGCCCCCCACGTCACAGATACGCAGTATTTT.

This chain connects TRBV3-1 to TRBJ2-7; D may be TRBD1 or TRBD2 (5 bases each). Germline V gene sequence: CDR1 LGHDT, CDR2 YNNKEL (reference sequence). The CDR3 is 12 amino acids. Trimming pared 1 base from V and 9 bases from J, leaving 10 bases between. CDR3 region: CASSQAWGLQYF. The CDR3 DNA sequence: TGTGCCAGCAGCCAAGCTTGGGGGTTGCAGTACTTC.

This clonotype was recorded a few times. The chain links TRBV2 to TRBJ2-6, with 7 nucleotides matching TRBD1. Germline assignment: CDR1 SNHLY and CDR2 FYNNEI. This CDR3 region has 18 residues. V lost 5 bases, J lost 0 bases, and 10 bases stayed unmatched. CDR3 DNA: TGTGCCAGCAGTCTACAGGGGTGGTACCTCTCTGGGGCCAACGTCCTGACTTTC. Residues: CASSLQGWYLSGANVLTF. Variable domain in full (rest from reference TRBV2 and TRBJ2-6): EPEVTQTPSHQVTQMGQEVILRCVPISNHLYFYWYRQILGQKVEFLVSFYNNEISEKSEIFDDQFSVERPDGSNFTLKIRSTKLEDSAMYFCASSLQGWYLSGANVLTFGAGSRLTVL.

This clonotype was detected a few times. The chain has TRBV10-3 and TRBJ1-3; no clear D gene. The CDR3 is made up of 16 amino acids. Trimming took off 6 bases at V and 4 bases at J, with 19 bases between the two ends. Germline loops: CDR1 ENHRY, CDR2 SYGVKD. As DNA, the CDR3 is TGTGCCATCAGCGACTCAGCGGGGTTATTAGGAAACACCATATATTTT. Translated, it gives CAISDSAGLLGNTIYF.

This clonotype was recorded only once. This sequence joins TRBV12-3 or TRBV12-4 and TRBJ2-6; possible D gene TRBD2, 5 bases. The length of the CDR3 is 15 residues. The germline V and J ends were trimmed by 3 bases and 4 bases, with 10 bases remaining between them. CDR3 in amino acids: CASSFGVRGANVLTF. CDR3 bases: TGTGCCAGCAGTTTCGGGGTGCGAGGGGCCAACGTCCTGACTTTC.

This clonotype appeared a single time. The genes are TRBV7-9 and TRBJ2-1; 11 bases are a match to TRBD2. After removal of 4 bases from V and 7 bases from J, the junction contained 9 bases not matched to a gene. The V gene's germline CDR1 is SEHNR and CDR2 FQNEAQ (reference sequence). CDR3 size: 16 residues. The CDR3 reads CASSSLAGGPGNEQFF. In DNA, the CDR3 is TGTGCCAGCAGCTCCTTAGCGGGAGGGCCAGGAAATGAGCAGTTCTTC.

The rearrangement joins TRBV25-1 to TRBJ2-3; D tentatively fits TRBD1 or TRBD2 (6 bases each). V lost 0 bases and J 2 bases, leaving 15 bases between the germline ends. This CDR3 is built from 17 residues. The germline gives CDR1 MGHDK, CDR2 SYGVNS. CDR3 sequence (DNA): TGTGCCAGCAGTGAATATCGCCGGGGGACAAACACAGATACGCAGTATTTT. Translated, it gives CASSEYRRGTNTDTQYF.

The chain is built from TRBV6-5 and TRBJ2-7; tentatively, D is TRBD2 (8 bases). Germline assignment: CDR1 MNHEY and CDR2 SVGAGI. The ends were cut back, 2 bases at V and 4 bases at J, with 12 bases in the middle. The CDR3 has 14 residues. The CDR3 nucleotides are TGTGCCAGCAGTTACGCGGGGGGACAGTACGAGCAGTACGTC. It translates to CASSYAGGQYEQYV.

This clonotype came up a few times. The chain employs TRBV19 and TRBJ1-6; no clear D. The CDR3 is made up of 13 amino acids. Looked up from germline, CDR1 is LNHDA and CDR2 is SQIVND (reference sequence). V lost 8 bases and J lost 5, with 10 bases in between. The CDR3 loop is CASSRLNNSPLHF. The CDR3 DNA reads TGTGCCAGTTCGCGACTGAATAATTCACCCCTCCACTTT.

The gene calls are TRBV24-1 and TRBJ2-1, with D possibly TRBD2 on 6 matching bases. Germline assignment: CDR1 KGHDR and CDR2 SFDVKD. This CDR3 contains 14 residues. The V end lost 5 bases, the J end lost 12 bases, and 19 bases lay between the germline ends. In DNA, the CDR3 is TGTGCCACCAGTGCCACCGAAAAAAGGCGGGGGCAGTTCTTC. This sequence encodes CATSATEKRRGQFF.

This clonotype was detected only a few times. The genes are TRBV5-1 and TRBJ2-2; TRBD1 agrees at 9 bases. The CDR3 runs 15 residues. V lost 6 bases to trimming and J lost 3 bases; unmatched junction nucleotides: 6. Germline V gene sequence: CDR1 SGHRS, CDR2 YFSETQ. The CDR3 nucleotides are TGCGCCAGCAATACAGGGGGCGCGGACACCGGGGAGCTGTTTTTT. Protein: CASNTGGADTGELFF.

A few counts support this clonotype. In nucleotides, the CDR3 is TGTGCCAGCAGCTTGACCAGACAGGGTGAGCAGTTCTTC. Protein product: CASSLTRQGEQFF. The genes are TRBV11-1 and TRBJ2-1; 7 nucleotides match TRBD1. Germline V gene data show CDR1 as SGHAT and CDR2 as FQDESV (reference sequence). With V trimmed by 3 bases and J by 9 bases, 5 bases remained unmatched. The CDR3 has 13 amino acids.

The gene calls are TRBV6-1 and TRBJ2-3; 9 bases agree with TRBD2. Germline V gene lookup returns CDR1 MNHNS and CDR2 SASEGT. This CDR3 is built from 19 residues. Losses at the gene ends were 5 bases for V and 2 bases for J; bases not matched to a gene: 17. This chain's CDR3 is CASSKIGLARPKITDTQYF. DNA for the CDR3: TGTGCCAGCAGTAAAATAGGACTAGCGAGACCTAAAATCACAGATACGCAGTATTTT.

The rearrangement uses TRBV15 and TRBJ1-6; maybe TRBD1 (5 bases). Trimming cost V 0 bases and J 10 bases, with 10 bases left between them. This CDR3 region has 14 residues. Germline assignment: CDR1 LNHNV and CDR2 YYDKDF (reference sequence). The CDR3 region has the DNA TGTGCCACCAGCAGAGACCCGGAGGGGTCACCCCTCCACTTT. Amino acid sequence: CATSRDPEGSPLHF.

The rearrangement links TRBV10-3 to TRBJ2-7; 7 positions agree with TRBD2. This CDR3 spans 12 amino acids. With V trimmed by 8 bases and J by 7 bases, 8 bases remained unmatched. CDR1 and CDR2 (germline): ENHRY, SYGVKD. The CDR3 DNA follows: TGTGCCATCGGGGCGGGAGTGGGTGAGCAGTACTTC. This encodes CAIGAGVGEQYF.

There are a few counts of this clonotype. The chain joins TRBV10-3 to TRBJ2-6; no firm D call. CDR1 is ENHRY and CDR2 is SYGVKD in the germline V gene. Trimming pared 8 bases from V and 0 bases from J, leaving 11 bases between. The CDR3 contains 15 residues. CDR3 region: CAIPEESSGANVLTF. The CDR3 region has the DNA TGTGCCATCCCGGAAGAGAGCTCTGGGGCCAACGTCCTGACTTTC.

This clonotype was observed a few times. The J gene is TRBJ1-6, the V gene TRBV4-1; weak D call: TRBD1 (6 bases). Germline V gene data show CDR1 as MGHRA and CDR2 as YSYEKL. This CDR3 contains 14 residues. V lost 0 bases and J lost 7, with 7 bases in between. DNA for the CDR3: TGCGCCAGCAGCCAAGATAGGGGGAATTCACCCCTCCACTTT. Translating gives CASSQDRGNSPLHF.

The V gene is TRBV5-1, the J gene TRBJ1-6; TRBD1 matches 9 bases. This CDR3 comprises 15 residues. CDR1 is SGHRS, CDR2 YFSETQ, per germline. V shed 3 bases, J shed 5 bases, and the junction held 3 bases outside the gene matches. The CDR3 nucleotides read TGCGCCAGCAGCTGGTGGACAGGGGATAATTCACCCCTCCACTTT. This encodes CASSWWTGDNSPLHF.

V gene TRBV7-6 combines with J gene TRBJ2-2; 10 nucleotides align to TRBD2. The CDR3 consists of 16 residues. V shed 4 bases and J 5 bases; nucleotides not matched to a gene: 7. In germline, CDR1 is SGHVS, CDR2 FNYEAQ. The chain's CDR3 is CASSSVVAGGTGELFF. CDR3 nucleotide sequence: TGTGCCAGCAGCTCCGTAGTAGCGGGGGGAACCGGGGAGCTGTTTTTT.

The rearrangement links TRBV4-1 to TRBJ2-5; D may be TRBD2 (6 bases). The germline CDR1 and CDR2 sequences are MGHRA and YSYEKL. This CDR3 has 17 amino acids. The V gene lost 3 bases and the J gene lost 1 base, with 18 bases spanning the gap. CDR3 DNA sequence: TGCGCCAGCAGCCATCTGGCGGGGCACCGGGGCCAAGAGACCCAGTACTTC. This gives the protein CASSHLAGHRGQETQYF.

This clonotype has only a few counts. The CDR3 spells CASRREAGGPLGNEQFF. CDR3 nucleotide sequence: TGTGCCAGCAGGAGGGAAGCGGGGGGGCCTTTGGGCAATGAGCAGTTCTTC. The chain has TRBV7-2 and TRBJ2-1, with TRBD2 matching 10 bases. There are 17 residues in the CDR3. Germline CDR1 SGHTA, CDR2 FQGNSA. V lost 6 bases, J lost 6 bases, and 14 bases stayed unmatched.

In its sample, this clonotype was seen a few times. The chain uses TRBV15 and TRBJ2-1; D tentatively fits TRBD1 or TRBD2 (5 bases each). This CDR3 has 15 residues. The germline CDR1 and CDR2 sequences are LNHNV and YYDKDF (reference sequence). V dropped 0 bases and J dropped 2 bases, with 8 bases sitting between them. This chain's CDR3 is CATSRDWGTYNEQFF. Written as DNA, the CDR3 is TGTGCCACCAGCAGAGATTGGGGGACCTACAATGAGCAGTTCTTC.

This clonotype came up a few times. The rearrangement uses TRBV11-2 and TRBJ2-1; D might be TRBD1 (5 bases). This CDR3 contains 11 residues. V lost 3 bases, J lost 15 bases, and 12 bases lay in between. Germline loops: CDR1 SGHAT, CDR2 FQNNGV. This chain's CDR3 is CASSLGPSRFF. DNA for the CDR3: TGTGCCAGCAGCTTGGGGCCCTCGCGGTTCTTC.

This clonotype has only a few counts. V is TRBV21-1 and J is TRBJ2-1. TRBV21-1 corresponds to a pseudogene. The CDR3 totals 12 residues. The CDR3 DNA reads TGTGCCAGCAGCAATATAAACAATGAGCAGTTCTTC. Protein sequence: CASSNINNEQFF.

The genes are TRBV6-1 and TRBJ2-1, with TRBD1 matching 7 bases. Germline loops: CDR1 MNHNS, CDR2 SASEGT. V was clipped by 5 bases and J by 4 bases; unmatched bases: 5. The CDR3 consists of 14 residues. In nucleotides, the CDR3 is TGTGCCAGCAGTACCGGGACAGTTTACAATGAGCAGTTCTTC. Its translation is CASSTGTVYNEQFF.

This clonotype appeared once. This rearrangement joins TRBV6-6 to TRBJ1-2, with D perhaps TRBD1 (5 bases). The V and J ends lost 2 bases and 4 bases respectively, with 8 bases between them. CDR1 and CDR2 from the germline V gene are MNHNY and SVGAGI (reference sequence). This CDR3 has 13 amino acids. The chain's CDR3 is CASSYETVYGYTF. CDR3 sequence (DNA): TGTGCCAGCAGTTACGAGACAGTCTATGGCTACACCTTC.